The 27 T cell receptor beta chains presented below share a single source sample, sequenced in a study of shared clonotypes between healthy human individuals. The data were produced by immunoSEQ multiplex PCR, yet TCRdb's version contains in-frame clones alone and is incomplete. The data show about 1 million clones, about 80% seen once. What was sequenced was memory CD4+ T cells sorted from blood. Stated subset: CD45RA-negative fraction. These receptor sequences come from a man aged 18 to 30 in good health.

V and J are TRBV28 and TRBJ1-6; D perhaps matches TRBD1 (5 bases). Germline V gene sequence: CDR1 MDHEN, CDR2 SYDVKM. V shed 10 bases and J shed 0 bases, with 16 bases lying between them. CDR3 length equals 16 residues. CDR3 in amino acids: CATQPGGTSYNSPLHF. CDR3 in DNA: TGTGCCACCCAGCCTGGGGGAACCTCCTATAATTCACCCCTCCACTTT. The full variable domain, rest sourced from reference TRBV28 and TRBJ1-6, is DVKVTQSSRYLVKRTGEKVFLECVQDMDHENMFWYRQDPGLGLRLIYFSYDVKMKEKGDIPEGYSVSREKKERFSLILESASTNQTSMYLCATQPGGTSYNSPLHFGNGTRLTVT.

This clone was detected once. The CDR3 DNA reads as TGTGCCAGCAGCTTTTCCCTCCCCTCGGCTGGAGGACGAACCGGGGAGCTGTTTTTT. This encodes CASSFSLPSAGGRTGELFF. J is TRBJ2-2 and V is TRBV11-2; possible D gene TRBD2, 5 bases. V lost 3 bases to trimming and J lost 5 bases, with 25 bases between them. This CDR3 spans 19 amino acids. Germline V gene sequence: CDR1 SGHAT, CDR2 FQNNGV.

This clone was observed a single time. The genes are TRBV6-5 and TRBJ1-2; D might be TRBD1 (6 bases). Germline V gene lookup returns CDR1 MNHEY and CDR2 SVGAGI. V was pared by 7 bases and J by 0 bases, with 12 bases between. This CDR3 is 14 amino acids long. Here the CDR3 reads CASKPGASNYGYTF. In nucleotides, the CDR3 is TGTGCCAGCAAACCGGGGGCCTCTAACTATGGCTACACCTTC.

V is TRBV5-4 and J is TRBJ2-7; TRBD1 matches at 7 bases. The CDR3 loop spans 13 amino acids. The V gene's germline CDR1 is SGHNT and CDR2 YYREEE (reference sequence). V shed 1 base and J 6 bases; nucleotides not matched to a gene: 4. The CDR3 reads CASSLIGGVEQYF. The CDR3 nucleotides read TGTGCCAGCAGCTTGATAGGGGGCGTCGAGCAGTACTTC.

V usage is TRBV27 and J usage is TRBJ2-5, with D tentatively TRBD2 (5 bases). The germline CDR1 and CDR2 sequences are MNHEY and SMNVEV (reference sequence). The CDR3 covers 13 residues. V was clipped by 10 bases and J by 2 bases, with 14 bases between them. The CDR3 DNA reads TGTGCCACCAGCCGGACTCTACAAGAGACCCAGTACTTC. Its protein is CATSRTLQETQYF.

The rearrangement uses TRBV27 and TRBJ2-7, with a weak D call TRBD2 (6 bases). The CDR3 runs to 15 residues. Trimming stripped 3 bases from V and 5 bases from J, with 17 bases between. Germline V gene sequence: CDR1 MNHEY, CDR2 SMNVEV (reference sequence). The CDR3 is CASSLGSGPPHEQYF. The CDR3 DNA reads as TGTGCCAGCAGTTTGGGTAGCGGCCCCCCCCACGAGCAGTACTTC.

This rearrangement joins TRBV5-1 to TRBJ2-2; D may be TRBD1 (5 bases). The V end lost 6 bases, the J end lost 6 bases, and 12 bases lay between the germline ends. CDR1 SGHRS and CDR2 YFSETQ come from the germline V gene. This CDR3 spans 13 amino acids. CDR3 DNA sequence: TGCGCCAGCACCGAGACAGTTTCCGGGGAGCTGTTTTTT. Protein: CASTETVSGELFF.

Worth noting for this clone: At the DNA level, this CDR3 is encoded by other sequences in the same sample as well. The chain joins TRBV18 to TRBJ2-5; D is perhaps TRBD2 (6 bases). The V gene lost 3 bases and the J gene lost 2 bases, with 10 bases spanning the gap. In germline, CDR1 is KGHSH, CDR2 LQKENI. The CDR3 has 14 residues. The CDR3 region has the DNA TGTGCCAGCTCACCCCCGGGACTTCAAGAGACCCAGTACTTC. The encoded protein is CASSPPGLQETQYF.

As concerns this clone: The same CDR3 also results from other DNA sequences found in this sample. The chain couples TRBV5-1 to TRBJ2-3; the match to TRBD2 covers 10 bases. CDR1 and CDR2 from the germline V gene are SGHRS and YFSETQ. This CDR3 contains 15 residues. The V segment lost 4 bases and the J segment 1 base; nucleotides outside the gene matches: 3. DNA for the CDR3: TGCGCCAGCAGCAATCTAGCGGGAGGCACAGATACGCAGTATTTT. Translating it yields CASSNLAGGTDTQYF.

This chain connects TRBV5-1 to TRBJ2-7; a weak D match, TRBD1 (6 bases). CDR3 size: 13 residues. The V and J ends lost 1 base and 6 bases respectively, with 11 bases between them. CDR1 is SGHRS, CDR2 YFSETQ, per germline. The chain's CDR3 is CASSLPKQGEQYF. The CDR3 DNA follows: TGCGCCAGCAGCTTGCCGAAACAGGGCGAGCAGTACTTC.

The chain employs TRBV10-1 and TRBJ2-5; a weak D match, TRBD1 (6 bases). The V gene lost 8 bases and the J gene lost 5 bases, with 15 bases spanning the gap. In germline, CDR1 is WNHNN, CDR2 SYGVQD (reference sequence). There are 13 residues in the CDR3. The CDR3 here is CASSVGTGETQYF. Written as DNA, the CDR3 is TGCGCCAGCTCCGTGGGCACAGGGGAGACCCAGTACTTC.

CDR3 sequence reads: CASSVRRGLGETQYF. CDR3 bases: TGTGCCAGCAGCGTCCGACGGGGTTTGGGGGAGACCCAGTACTTC. The chain has TRBV9 and TRBJ2-5, with D possibly being TRBD2 (5 bases). The CDR3 totals 15 residues. The V end lost 2 bases, the J end lost 5 bases, and 16 bases lay between the germline ends. Per the germline V gene, CDR1 is SGDLS and CDR2 is YYNGEE.

CDR3 nucleotides: TGTGCCAGCAGCTTTGAGGCAGGGCGACTAGCGGGAGGCCACGAGCAGTACTTC. Translating it yields CASSFEAGRLAGGHEQYF. V usage is TRBV11-2 and J usage is TRBJ2-7; 13 bases agree with TRBD2. This CDR3 spans 18 amino acids. The trim removed 3 bases at V and 5 bases at J, leaving 13 bases unmatched. Per the germline V gene, CDR1 is SGHAT and CDR2 is FQNNGV.

This clone was recorded once. The rearrangement links TRBV15 to TRBJ1-2; 9 positions match TRBD1. Germline V gene data show CDR1 as LNHNV and CDR2 as YYDKDF (reference sequence). The CDR3 extends over 15 amino acids. The V segment lost 2 bases and the J segment 7 bases; nucleotides outside the gene matches: 8. CDR3: CATSRPGQGFRGYTF. The CDR3 DNA follows: TGTGCCACCAGCAGACCGGGACAGGGATTTCGTGGCTACACCTTC.

J is TRBJ1-2 and V is TRBV18; tentatively, D is TRBD1 (5 bases). The germline V gene encodes CDR1 KGHSH and CDR2 LQKENI. The CDR3 totals 12 residues. V was trimmed by 6 bases and J by 7 bases, leaving 12 bases between them. The CDR3 sequence: CASSEQAGGYTF. CDR3 sequence (DNA): TGTGCCAGCTCTGAACAGGCCGGTGGCTACACCTTC. Supplemented by reference TRBV18 and TRBJ1-2, the full variable domain reads NAGVMQNPRHLVRRRGQEARLRCSPMKGHSHVYWYRQLPEEGLKFMVYLQKENIIDESGMPKERFSAEFPKEGPSILRIQQVVRGDSAAYFCASSEQAGGYTFGSGTRLTVV.

The V and J genes are TRBV11-3 and TRBJ2-1, with 8 positions matching TRBD2. The CDR3 contains 13 residues. Per the germline V gene, CDR1 is SGHNT and CDR2 is YENEEA. V trimming: 1 base; J trimming: 14 bases; junction bases outside the gene matches: 7. The CDR3 DNA follows: TGTGCCAGCAGCTTAGGGTCCGGGACTAGGGAGTTCTTC. Translating it yields CASSLGSGTREFF.

V is TRBV2 and J is TRBJ2-2; a possible D gene is TRBD2 (5 bases). CDR1 and CDR2 from the germline V gene are SNHLY and FYNNEI. The CDR3 extends over 15 amino acids. Trimming took 5 bases from V and 0 from J, leaving 10 bases between them. Written as DNA, the CDR3 is TGTGCCAGCAGTTTGGACTGGCCGAACACCGGGGAGCTGTTTTTT. This encodes CASSLDWPNTGELFF.

This clone turned up a few times. The chain has TRBV5-4 and TRBJ2-7; 16 bases fit TRBD2. This CDR3 comprises 16 residues. Per germline, CDR1 SGHNT and CDR2 YYREEE (reference sequence). V trimming: 4 bases; J trimming: 7 bases; junction bases outside the gene matches: 8. CDR3 nucleotides: TGTGCCAGCAGCCTAGGGACTAGCGGGGGGGTGAGGGAGCAGTACTTC. Its translation is CASSLGTSGGVREQYF. Looking up the rest from reference TRBV5-4 and TRBJ2-7 gives the full variable domain: ETGVTQSPTHLIKTRGQQVTLRCSSQSGHNTVSWYQQALGQGPQFIFQYYREEENGRGNFPPRFSGLQFPNYSSELNVNALELDDSALYLCASSLGTSGGVREQYFGPGTRLTVT.

The chain links TRBV5-1 to TRBJ2-5, with 9 nucleotides matching TRBD1. The length of the CDR3 is 14 residues. Germline V gene sequence: CDR1 SGHRS, CDR2 YFSETQ. With 4 bases clipped from V and 1 base from J, the junction kept 2 bases outside the gene matches. The DNA of the CDR3 is TGCGCCAGCAGCCGGGGACAGGGCCAAGAGACCCAGTACTTC. Its translation is CASSRGQGQETQYF. The full variable domain, completed using reference TRBV5-1 and TRBJ2-5, is KAGVTQTPRYLIKTRGQQVTLSCSPISGHRSVSWYQQTPGQGLQFLFEYFSETQRNKGNFPGRFSGRQFSNSRSEMNVSTLELGDSALYLCASSRGQGQETQYFGPGTRLLVL.

The rearrangement links TRBV6-1 to TRBJ2-2, with D tentatively TRBD2 (6 bases). Deletions cut 6 bases from V and 2 bases from J, with 10 bases between. The CDR3 consists of 14 residues. The germline V gene encodes CDR1 MNHNS and CDR2 SASEGT. CDR3: CASRAGFNTGELFF. The CDR3 DNA follows: TGTGCCAGCAGGGCGGGATTTAACACCGGGGAGCTGTTTTTT.

This clone was observed a handful of times. V and J are TRBV6-4 and TRBJ2-3, with 9 bases that match TRBD1. This CDR3 region has 15 residues. Unmatched junction bases numbered 6, after V lost 6 bases and J lost 2 bases. Germline V gene lookup returns CDR1 MRHNA and CDR2 SNTAGT. Here the CDR3 reads CASSPGTGYTDTQYF. The CDR3 DNA reads as TGTGCCAGCAGCCCCGGGACAGGGTACACAGATACGCAGTATTTT.

The J gene is TRBJ1-3, the V gene TRBV6-5; the match to TRBD1 covers 7 bases. The V segment lost 7 bases and the J segment 1 base; nucleotides outside the gene matches: 1. CDR1 and CDR2 (germline): MNHEY, SVGAGI. The length of the CDR3 is 13 residues. CDR3 region: CASKDRSGNTIYF. CDR3 nucleotide sequence: TGTGCCAGCAAGGACAGGTCTGGAAACACCATATATTTT.

This chain links TRBV6-6 with TRBJ1-1; D call uncertain. The V and J ends lost 6 bases and 6 bases respectively, with 17 bases between them. The CDR3 covers 14 residues. CDR1 is MNHNY and CDR2 is SVGAGI in the germline V gene (reference sequence). The CDR3: CASRMKGKASEAFF. CDR3 DNA: TGTGCCAGCAGGATGAAGGGTAAGGCTTCTGAAGCTTTCTTT.

The chain's CDR3 is CAWSLGVGSYEQYF. The CDR3 bases are TGTGCCTGGAGTCTAGGGGTCGGATCCTACGAGCAGTACTTC. This chain links TRBV30 with TRBJ2-7, with D perhaps TRBD1 (5 bases). This CDR3 has 14 amino acids. Germline V gene sequence: CDR1 GTSNPN, CDR2 SVGIG (reference sequence). The V and J ends lost 2 bases and 1 base respectively, with 12 bases between them.

The V call is TRBV19, the J call TRBJ1-2, with 7 bases that match TRBD1. Germline values: CDR1 LNHDA, CDR2 SQIVND (reference sequence). The CDR3 spans 14 residues. J gave up 3 bases and V 1 base, and 2 bases lay outside the gene matches. The CDR3 loop is CASSIGTGDYGYTF. Here the CDR3 DNA reads TGTGCCAGTAGTATAGGGACAGGCGACTATGGCTACACCTTC.

The CDR3 sequence: CASSGQAGSTDTQYF. For the CDR3, the DNA is TGTGCCAGCAGCGGACAAGCGGGGAGCACAGATACGCAGTATTTT. V is TRBV2 and J is TRBJ2-3; 7 bases map to TRBD2. The germline V gene encodes CDR1 SNHLY and CDR2 FYNNEI. The ends lost 6 bases at V and 0 bases at J; junction bases unmatched: 6. This CDR3 has 15 residues.

The chain links TRBV6-1 to TRBJ1-2; no reliable D call. Trimming removed 10 bases from V and 2 bases from J, with 11 bases in between. This CDR3 comprises 12 residues. CDR1 MNHNS and CDR2 SASEGT come from the germline V gene. For the CDR3, the DNA is TGTGCCACCCTCGGAGGCAACTATGGCTACACCTTC. It codes for CATLGGNYGYTF.